The T cell receptor (beta chain) under discussion was sequenced for a study of CD8+ T cells in alopecia areata. Specified treatment: oral pan-JAK inhibitor, 5-10 mg twice daily. Reverse transcribed after extraction, RNA yielded cDNA as the sequencing template. Here immunoSEQ multiplex PCR was the method, and the copy in TCRdb shows in-frame clones only, minus some. This table has 64,000 or so clones, around 45% appearing once. The CDR3 length is 16 residues. The germline V gene encodes CDR1 LNHNV and CDR2 YYDKDF (reference sequence). The V and J ends lost 0 bases and 0 bases respectively, with 9 bases between them.

This sequence was found in a human donor with alopecia areata. The V call is TRBV15, the J call TRBJ2-1; tentative D call: TRBD2 (5 bases). Sequencing used CD8+ T cells sorted from blood, obtained at roughly week 36, from a patient treated with tofacitinib. The CDR3 loop reads CATSRDRGSSYNEQFF. The CDR3 nucleotides read TGTGCCACCAGCAGAGACCGGGGATCCTCCTACAATGAGCAGTTCTTC.